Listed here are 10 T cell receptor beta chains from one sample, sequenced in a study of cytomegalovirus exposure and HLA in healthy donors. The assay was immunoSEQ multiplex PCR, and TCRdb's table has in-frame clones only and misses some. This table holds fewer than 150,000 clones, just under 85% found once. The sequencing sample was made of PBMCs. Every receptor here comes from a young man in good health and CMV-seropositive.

The CDR3, as DNA: TGTGCCTGGATCAAAGGACTCAGGAGAAACTATGGCTACACCTTC. It codes for CAWIKGLRRNYGYTF. This chain joins TRBV30 and TRBJ1-2; unclear D gene. Deletions cut 4 bases from V and 2 bases from J, with 17 bases between. The V gene's germline CDR1 is GTSNPN and CDR2 SVGIG (reference sequence). The CDR3 has 15 residues.

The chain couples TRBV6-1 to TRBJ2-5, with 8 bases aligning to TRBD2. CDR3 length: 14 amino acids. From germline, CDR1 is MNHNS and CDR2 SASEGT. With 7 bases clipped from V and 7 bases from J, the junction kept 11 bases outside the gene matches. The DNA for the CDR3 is TGTGCCAGCAAAGACGGACGGGGGGGAGGGACCCAGTACTTC. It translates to CASKDGRGGGTQYF.

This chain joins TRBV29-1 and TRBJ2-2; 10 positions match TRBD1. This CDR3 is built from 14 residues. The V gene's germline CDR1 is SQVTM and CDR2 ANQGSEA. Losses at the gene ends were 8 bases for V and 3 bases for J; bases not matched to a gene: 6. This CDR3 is CSYDRGLHTGELFF. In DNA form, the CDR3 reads TGCAGCTATGACAGGGGGCTTCACACCGGGGAGCTGTTTTTT.

DNA for the CDR3: TGTGCCAGCAGCCCACCACCAGGGAGGAGGGGGAACACTGAAGCTTTCTTT. Translation gives CASSPPPGRRGNTEAFF. This chain uses TRBV11-1 with TRBJ1-1, with TRBD1 as a possible D gene (5 bases). Trimming took 5 bases from V and 1 from J, leaving 20 bases between them. The germline gives CDR1 SGHAT, CDR2 FQDESV (reference sequence). This CDR3 contains 17 residues.

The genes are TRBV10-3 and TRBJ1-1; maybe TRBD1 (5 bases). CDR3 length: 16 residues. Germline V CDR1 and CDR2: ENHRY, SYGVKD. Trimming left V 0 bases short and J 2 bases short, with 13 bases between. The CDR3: CAISESEGVGNTEAFF. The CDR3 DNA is TGTGCCATCAGTGAGTCGGAAGGGGTAGGAAACACTGAAGCTTTCTTT.

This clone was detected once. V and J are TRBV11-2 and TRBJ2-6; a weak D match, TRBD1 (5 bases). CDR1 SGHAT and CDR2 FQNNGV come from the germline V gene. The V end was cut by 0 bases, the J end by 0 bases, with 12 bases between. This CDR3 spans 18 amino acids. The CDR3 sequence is CASSLDLGALSGANVLTF. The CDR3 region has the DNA TGTGCCAGCAGCTTAGATCTAGGGGCACTCTCTGGGGCCAACGTCCTGACTTTC.

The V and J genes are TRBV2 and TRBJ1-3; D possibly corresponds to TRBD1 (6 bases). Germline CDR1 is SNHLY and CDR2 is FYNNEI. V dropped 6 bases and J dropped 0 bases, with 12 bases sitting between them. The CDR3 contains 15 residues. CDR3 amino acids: CASSEDSLSGNTIYF. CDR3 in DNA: TGTGCCAGCAGCGAGGACAGTCTCTCTGGAAACACCATATATTTT.

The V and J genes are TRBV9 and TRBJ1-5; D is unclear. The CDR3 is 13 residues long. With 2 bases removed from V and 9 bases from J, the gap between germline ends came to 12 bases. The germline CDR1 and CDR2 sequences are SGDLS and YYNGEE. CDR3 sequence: CASSVGPEGPQHF. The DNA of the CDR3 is TGTGCCAGCAGCGTCGGGCCCGAGGGGCCCCAGCATTTT.

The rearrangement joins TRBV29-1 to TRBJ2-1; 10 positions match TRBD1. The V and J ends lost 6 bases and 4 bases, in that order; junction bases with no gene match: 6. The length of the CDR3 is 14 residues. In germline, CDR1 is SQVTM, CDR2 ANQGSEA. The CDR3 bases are TGCAGCGTGCGGGACAGGGGCCAATACAATGAGCAGTTCTTC. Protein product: CSVRDRGQYNEQFF.

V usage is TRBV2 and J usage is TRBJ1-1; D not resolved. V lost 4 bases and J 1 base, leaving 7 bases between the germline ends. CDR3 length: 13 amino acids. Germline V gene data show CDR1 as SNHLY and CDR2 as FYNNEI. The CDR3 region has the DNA TGTGCCAGCAGTGCACAGAGGAACACTGAAGCTTTCTTT. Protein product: CASSAQRNTEAFF.